This T cell receptor (beta chain) was captured in a study of blood T cell repertoires in COVID-19. Study-level background: Sources were T cells, B-cell-depleted T cells, or PBMCs; the material itself was cDNA or gDNA.

Germline CDR1 is WNHNN and CDR2 is SYGVQD (reference sequence). This CDR3 has 15 residues. In the original workflow: Amplification from reference gene primers served as the basis for estimated nucleated cell counts. TCRdb keeps only in-frame clones here, not all; method: immunoSEQ multiplex PCR. The V and J calls and clone size are taken from that table; D and trimming were inferred from the DNA. The sample yields 200,000 to 250,000 clones, 75% to 85% seen once. The specimen sequenced was peripheral blood. The clonotype originates from a human donor in a cohort sampled during active COVID-19. The chain is built from TRBV10-1 and TRBJ2-3, with 9 bases that match TRBD2. The DNA for the CDR3 is TGCTTTGAACAAGGGTTGGCGGGAGGGTGGGATACGCAGTATTTT. Translation: CFEQGLAGGWDTQYF.